This T cell receptor beta chain appears in the sequencing data of a study of beta chain features in type 1 diabetes. Whole-study context: What patients shared with healthy donors was a similar profile of age, gender and cell yields.

Naive, central memory, regulatory and stem cell-like memory cells within the CD4+ compartment were sorted using CD45RO/CCR7/CD25/CD127/CD95/CD27. Unmatched junction bases numbered 9, after V lost 5 bases and J lost 6 bases. The CDR3 covers 14 residues. Germline lookup yields CDR1 SGHTA and CDR2 FQGNSA. Sequenced material consisted of expressed TCRB transcripts (all of the isolated RNA was reverse transcribed). Repertoires were generated with immunoSEQ multiplex PCR, while TCRdb's copy carries only in-frame clones and drops some. This sample carries 130,000 to 150,000 clones, about 7% of them seen once, and the ten largest clones take around 1.5%. The table lists this clone with a few counts.

Sequencing was carried out using central memory CD4+ T cells from blood. V gene TRBV7-2 combines with J gene TRBJ2-5, with 7 bases aligning to TRBD2. This clonotype was sampled from a woman in her 30s in good health. The CDR3 is CASSEGRAVKTQYF. In nucleotides, the CDR3 is TGTGCCAGCAGCGAAGGGAGGGCCGTGAAGACCCAGTACTTC. Using reference TRBV7-2 and TRBJ2-5 for the parts outside the CDR3, the full variable domain is GAGVSQSPSNKVTEKGKDVELRCDPISGHTALYWYRQSLGQGLEFLIYFQGNSAPDKSGLPSDRFSAERTGGSVSTLTIQRTQQEDSAVYLCASSEGRAVKTQYFGPGTRLLVL.